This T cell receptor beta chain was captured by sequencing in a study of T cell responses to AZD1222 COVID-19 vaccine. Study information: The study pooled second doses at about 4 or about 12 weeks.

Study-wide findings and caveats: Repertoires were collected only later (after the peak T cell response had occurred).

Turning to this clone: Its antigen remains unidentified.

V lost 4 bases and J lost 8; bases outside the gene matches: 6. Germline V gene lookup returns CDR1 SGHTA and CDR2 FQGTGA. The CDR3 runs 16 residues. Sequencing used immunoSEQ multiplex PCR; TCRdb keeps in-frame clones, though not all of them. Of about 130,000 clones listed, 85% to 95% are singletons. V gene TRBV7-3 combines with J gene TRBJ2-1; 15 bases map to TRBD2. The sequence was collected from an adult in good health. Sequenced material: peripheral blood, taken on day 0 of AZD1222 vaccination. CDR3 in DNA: TGTGCCAGCAGCTACGGACTAGCGGGAGGGGGATATGAGCAGTTCTTC. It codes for CASSYGLAGGGYEQFF. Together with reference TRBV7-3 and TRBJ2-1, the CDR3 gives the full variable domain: GAGVSQTPSNKVTEKGKYVELRCDPISGHTALYWYRQSLGQGPEFLIYFQGTGAADDSGLPNDRFFAVRPEGSVSTLKIQRTERGDSAVYLCASSYGLAGGGYEQFFGPGTRLTVL.